This record covers a single T cell receptor beta chain. Its antigen is undetermined. A heparinised blood draw that averaged about 116 mL was obtained once from each donor. CD45RO/CCR7/CD25/CD127/CD95/CD27 separated CD4+ naive, central memory, regulatory and stem cell-like memory cells by sorting. The data originate from a study of beta chain features in type 1 diabetes. Turning to the study itself: Across the samples, roughly 98,000,000 sorted cells were examined in total. General study results and limits: Among patients with Type 1 diabetes, TCRB CDR3s were moderately but significantly shorter in every one of the four CD4+ subsets. In these data, an HLA type influence on TCRB rearrangement remained unresolved.

This CDR3 has 14 amino acids. Germline V gives CDR1 SNHLY, CDR2 FYNNEI. Of the isolated RNA, all was reverse transcribed, and so the sequenced material was expressed TCRB transcripts. Using immunoSEQ multiplex PCR, the repertoire was profiled, and TCRdb retains in-frame clones only, with some absent. The sample shows 500,000 to 850,000 clones, about an eighth of them seen only once. This chain links TRBV2 with TRBJ1-5; TRBD1 matches 10 bases. The sequenced sample consisted of naive CD4+ T cells from blood. The receptor was isolated from a man between 18 and 35 years old with type 1 diabetes. In DNA, the CDR3 is TGTGCAGCCTCAGAGGGACAGGGGTCCAGGCCCCAGCATTTT. This codes for CAASEGQGSRPQHF. Full variable domain (outside the CDR3, taken from reference TRBV2 and TRBJ1-5): EPEVTQTPSHQVTQMGQEVILRCVPISNHLYFYWYRQILGQKVEFLVSFYNNEISEKSEIFDDQFSVERPDGSNFTLKIRSTKLEDSAMYFCAASEGQGSRPQHFGDGTRLSIL.